The 22 T cell receptor beta chains in this list originate from one sample, sequenced in a study of T-cell reconstitution after alpha-beta-depleted transplantation in children. A TCRbeta library incorporating unique molecular identifiers was prepared. TCRdb used MiXCR to reprocess the PCR reads, holding one entry per CDR3 protein. The sample gives about 240,000 distinct CDR3 sequences, 20% to 30% of which show up once; roughly 2.5% is in the top ten. The material was PBMCs, obtained before TCRalphabeta/CD19-depleted stem cell transplant. Source of these receptors: a girl between 2 and 10 years old with Fanconi anemia, due to receive a stem cell transplant.

CDR3 sequence: CSGSQGNSYEQYF. The DNA for the CDR3 is TGCAGTGGTTCACAGGGCAACTCCTACGAGCAGTACTTC. The chain couples TRBV20-1 to TRBJ2-7; D may be TRBD1 (6 bases). Germline V gene data show CDR1 as DFQATT and CDR2 as SNEGSKA (reference sequence). Trimming pared 7 bases from V and 0 bases from J, leaving 13 bases between. CDR3 length: 13 residues.

Points on this clonotype: This may be a read error, as it is one base from a much larger clone. The chain employs TRBV29-1 and TRBJ2-1; 8 nucleotides agree with TRBD2. The ends lost 6 bases at V and 10 bases at J; junction bases unmatched: 8. The CDR3 runs to 12 residues. Germline V gene data show CDR1 as SQVTM and CDR2 as ANQGSEA. The CDR3 DNA reads TGCAGCGTCACCGCTAGCGGGTGGGAGCAGTTCTTC. It specifies CSVTASGWEQFF.

This clonotype was seen only a few times. The chain combines TRBV29-1 with TRBJ2-1; D is unclear. Trimming shortened V by 3 bases and J by 0 bases, and 9 bases separated the two germline ends. Germline-derived CDR1 and CDR2 are SQVTM and ANQGSEA. The CDR3 totals 14 residues. CDR3 sequence reads: CSVDALSSYNEQFF. The CDR3 bases are TGCAGCGTTGACGCCTTAAGCTCCTACAATGAGCAGTTCTTC.

The chain joins TRBV12-3 or TRBV12-4 to TRBJ2-3, with 11 bases lining up with TRBD2. The CDR3 loop spans 19 amino acids. Losses at the gene ends were 3 bases for V and 2 bases for J; bases not matched to a gene: 13. CDR3 loop: CASSFWRSLAGANTDTQYF. The CDR3 DNA follows: TGTGCCAGCAGTTTTTGGCGCTCACTAGCGGGGGCCAACACAGATACGCAGTATTTT.

This clonotype was seen at least ten times. The chain carries TRBV25-1 and TRBJ2-2; 8 bases map to TRBD1. CDR1 is MGHDK and CDR2 is SYGVNS in the germline V gene. There are 15 residues in the CDR3. With V trimmed by 5 bases and J by 7 bases, 9 bases remained unmatched. The CDR3 sequence: CASSIGAQGDGELFF. The DNA of the CDR3 is TGTGCCAGCAGTATCGGTGCACAGGGGGACGGGGAGCTGTTTTTT.

This clonotype showed up many times. The genes are TRBV20-1 and TRBJ1-4, with 9 bases aligning to TRBD1. The CDR3 loop spans 14 amino acids. The V segment lost 6 bases and the J segment 7 bases; nucleotides outside the gene matches: 9. Germline V lookup: CDR1 DFQATT, CDR2 SNEGSKA (reference sequence). CDR3 residues: CSAASGTGIEKLFF. DNA of the CDR3: TGCAGTGCGGCCTCCGGGACAGGGATTGAAAAACTGTTTTTT.

This clonotype was seen only a few times. The chain combines TRBV28 with TRBJ2-7; D is possibly TRBD1 (6 bases). The CDR3 sequence is 16 residues long. Germline V lookup: CDR1 MDHEN, CDR2 SYDVKM. V was clipped by 7 bases and J by 5 bases, with 24 bases between them. CDR3 nucleotide sequence: TGTGCCAGCACCACCCACCGGGAACAGGGTTTGGACGAGCAGTACTTC. It specifies CASTTHREQGLDEQYF.

The rearrangement links TRBV9 to TRBJ2-7; possible D gene TRBD1, 6 bases. Deletions cut 3 bases from V and 3 bases from J, with 10 bases between. This CDR3 is built from 13 residues. Germline V gives CDR1 SGDLS, CDR2 YYNGEE. CDR3 bases: TGTGCCAGCAGCGCGATGGACAGCTACGAGCAGTACTTC. Translation gives CASSAMDSYEQYF. The whole variable domain, remainder taken from reference TRBV9 and TRBJ2-7, is DSGVTQTPKHLITATGQRVTLRCSPRSGDLSVYWYQQSLDQGLQFLIQYYNGEERAKGNILERFSAQQFPDLHSELNLSSLELGDSALYFCASSAMDSYEQYFGPGTRLTVT.

This clonotype has at least ten counts. The chain employs TRBV10-3 and TRBJ2-7; 12 bases fit TRBD2. Germline V gives CDR1 ENHRY, CDR2 SYGVKD. V shed 10 bases, J shed 6 bases, and the junction held 4 bases outside the gene matches. The CDR3 extends over 12 amino acids. The CDR3 region is CATRTSGTEQYF. CDR3 in DNA: TGTGCCACCCGGACTAGCGGGACCGAGCAGTACTTC.

Many counts were recorded for this clonotype. The chain couples TRBV25-1 to TRBJ2-3; D gene unclear. The CDR3 extends over 13 amino acids. Germline loops: CDR1 MGHDK, CDR2 SYGVNS. V lost 9 bases and J 0 bases, leaving 10 bases between the germline ends. The CDR3 reads CASGRTSTDTQYF. The CDR3 region has the DNA TGTGCCAGTGGACGCACTAGCACAGATACGCAGTATTTT.

This chain uses TRBV3-1 with TRBJ2-4; 10 positions match TRBD2. The germline gives CDR1 LGHDT, CDR2 YNNKEL (reference sequence). The CDR3 is 19 amino acids. The junction had 20 bases not matched to a gene; V was cut back by 11 bases and J by 1 base. CDR3 DNA sequence: TGTGCCTTCAGTTTCCGAGCGGGGGGGTCCCACCAGGCCAAAAACATTCAGTACTTC. Translation gives CAFSFRAGGSHQAKNIQYF.

This clonotype was detected ten times or more. V gene TRBV7-3 combines with J gene TRBJ2-1, with D unresolved. The CDR3 has 11 amino acids. The germline CDR1 and CDR2 sequences are SGHTA and FQGTGA. Trimming pared 6 bases from V and 4 bases from J, leaving 4 bases between. The CDR3 protein is CASRQYNEQFF. CDR3 DNA sequence: TGTGCCAGCAGACAGTACAATGAGCAGTTCTTC.

This clonotype was recorded many times. The chain recombines TRBV12-3 or TRBV12-4 with TRBJ2-5; TRBD2 might be the D (5 bases). V was cut by 6 bases and J by 4 bases, with 12 bases left in between. There are 13 residues in the CDR3. The CDR3 DNA follows: TGTGCCAGCAGCCGGACGGAGGTAGAGACCCAGTACTTC. Protein: CASSRTEVETQYF.

V usage is TRBV4-1 and J usage is TRBJ1-1; D possibly corresponds to TRBD1 (5 bases). There are 16 residues in the CDR3. Germline V gene data show CDR1 as MGHRA and CDR2 as YSYEKL. Trimming stripped 4 bases from V and 2 bases from J, with 17 bases between. CDR3 protein: CASSRGRGPDNTEAFF. The DNA for the CDR3 is TGCGCCAGCAGCCGAGGTAGGGGACCGGATAACACTGAAGCTTTCTTT.

There are many counts of this clonotype. Relative to the germline gene, one junction end is altered; a read error may explain this. The gene calls are TRBV12-3 or TRBV12-4 and TRBJ2-1; TRBD2 matches 9 bases. CDR3 length: 15 amino acids. The CDR3 spells CASRLAGDSYNEQFF. The CDR3 coding sequence is TGTGCCAGCAGGTTAGCGGGAGACTCCTACAATGAGCAGTTCTTC.

This clonotype occurred many times. V gene TRBV12-3 or TRBV12-4 combines with J gene TRBJ1-1, with D tentatively TRBD1 (5 bases). This CDR3 contains 12 residues. V was cut by 7 bases and J by 11 bases, with 17 bases left in between. The CDR3 region is CASTLPGGWAFF. The CDR3 DNA reads TGTGCCAGCACCCTTCCGGGGGGTTGGGCTTTCTTT.

The genes are TRBV5-1 and TRBJ2-7; 7 bases agree with TRBD1. V lost 3 bases to trimming and J lost 0 bases; unmatched junction nucleotides: 6. The CDR3 sequence is 15 residues long. CDR1 is SGHRS, CDR2 YFSETQ, per germline. The chain's CDR3 is CASSWVTGSSYEQYF. In DNA form, the CDR3 reads TGCGCCAGCAGCTGGGTGACAGGGTCCTCCTACGAGCAGTACTTC.

This clonotype was observed a handful of times. The CDR3 DNA follows: TGTGCCAGCAGCTTAGTTGCAGCGGGGGGCAACCACTACGAGCAGTACTTC. Translated: CASSLVAAGGNHYEQYF. The V and J genes are TRBV11-2 and TRBJ2-7; the match to TRBD2 covers 9 bases. The CDR3 sequence is 17 residues long. The germline V gene has CDR1 SGHAT and CDR2 FQNNGV. The V and J ends lost 1 base and 3 bases, in that order; junction bases with no gene match: 10.

In its sample, this clonotype was seen a few times. For the CDR3, the DNA is TGTGCCAGCAGGACTAGCGGGAGTTCCGAGCAGTACTTC. Its translation is CASRTSGSSEQYF. The chain joins TRBV6-2 or TRBV6-3 to TRBJ2-7, with 12 positions matching TRBD2. This CDR3 has 13 amino acids. The ends lost 6 bases at V and 6 bases at J; junction bases unmatched: 3. The germline V gene encodes CDR1 MNHEY and CDR2 SVGEGT.

This clonotype was seen only a few times. V is TRBV4-2 and J is TRBJ1-2, with TRBD1 matching over 12 bases. This CDR3 has 16 amino acids. The germline V gene encodes CDR1 LGHNA and CDR2 YNFKEQ. V lost 10 bases and J lost 7; bases outside the gene matches: 16. The DNA for the CDR3 is TGTGCCACCTACCTCGGGACAGGGGGCAATGATGGTGGCTACACCTTC. It codes for CATYLGTGGNDGGYTF.

This clonotype was seen a few times. The chain employs TRBV24-1 and TRBJ1-1; maybe TRBD1 (6 bases). Germline V CDR1 and CDR2: KGHDR, SFDVKD. Trimming took off 7 bases at V and 1 base at J, with 12 bases between the two ends. This CDR3 region has 14 residues. The CDR3 loop is CATRDSPSNTEAFF. The CDR3 bases are TGTGCCACCAGGGACAGCCCCTCGAACACTGAAGCTTTCTTT.

This clonotype was counted a few times. As DNA, the CDR3 is TGCAGTGCCCCTAGCGAGCAGTACTTC. The encoded protein is CSAPSEQYF. This chain links TRBV20-1 with TRBJ2-7, with unresolved D. Trimming shortened V by 6 bases and J by 6 bases, and 6 bases separated the two germline ends. Germline V lookup: CDR1 DFQATT, CDR2 SNEGSKA (reference sequence). The CDR3 loop spans 9 amino acids.